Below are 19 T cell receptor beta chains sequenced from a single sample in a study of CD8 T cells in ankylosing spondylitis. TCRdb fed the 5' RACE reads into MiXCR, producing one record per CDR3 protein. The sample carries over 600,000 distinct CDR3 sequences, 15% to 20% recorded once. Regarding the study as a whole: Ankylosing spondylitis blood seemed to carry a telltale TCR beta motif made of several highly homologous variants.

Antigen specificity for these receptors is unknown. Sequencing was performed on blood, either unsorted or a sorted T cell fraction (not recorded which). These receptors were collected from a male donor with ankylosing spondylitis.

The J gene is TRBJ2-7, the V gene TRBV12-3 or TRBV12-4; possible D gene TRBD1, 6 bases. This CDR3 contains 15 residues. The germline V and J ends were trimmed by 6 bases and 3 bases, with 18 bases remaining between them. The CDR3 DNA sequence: TGTGCCAGCAGCCTGGTAGGGGGACCAAGCTACGAGCAGTACTTC. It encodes CASSLVGGPSYEQYF.

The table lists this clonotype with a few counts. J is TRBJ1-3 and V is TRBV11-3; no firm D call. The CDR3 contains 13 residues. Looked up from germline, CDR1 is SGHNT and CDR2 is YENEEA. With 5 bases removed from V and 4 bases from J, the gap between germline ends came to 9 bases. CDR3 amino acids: CASSRIGGNTIYF. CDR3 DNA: TGTGCCAGCAGCCGAATCGGGGGAAACACCATATATTTT.

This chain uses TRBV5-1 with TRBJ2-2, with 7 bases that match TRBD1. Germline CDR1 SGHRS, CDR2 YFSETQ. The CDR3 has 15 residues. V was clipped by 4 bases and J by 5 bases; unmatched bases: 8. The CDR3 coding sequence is TGCGCCAGCAGCGTCCGGACAGGAGGTACCGGGGAGCTGTTTTTT. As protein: CASSVRTGGTGELFF.

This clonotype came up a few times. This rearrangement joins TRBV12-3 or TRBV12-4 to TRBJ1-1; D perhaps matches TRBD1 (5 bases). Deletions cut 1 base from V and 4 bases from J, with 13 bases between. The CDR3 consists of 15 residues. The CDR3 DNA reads TGTGCCAGCAGTTTAGACGTGATAAGGGGCACTGAAGCTTTCTTT. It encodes CASSLDVIRGTEAFF.

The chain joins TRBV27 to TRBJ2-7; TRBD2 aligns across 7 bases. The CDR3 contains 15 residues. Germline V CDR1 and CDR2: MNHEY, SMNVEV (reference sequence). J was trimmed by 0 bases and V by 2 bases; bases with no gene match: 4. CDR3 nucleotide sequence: TGTGCCAGCAGTTTAGCGGGGGACGACTCCTACGAGCAGTACTTC. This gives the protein CASSLAGDDSYEQYF.

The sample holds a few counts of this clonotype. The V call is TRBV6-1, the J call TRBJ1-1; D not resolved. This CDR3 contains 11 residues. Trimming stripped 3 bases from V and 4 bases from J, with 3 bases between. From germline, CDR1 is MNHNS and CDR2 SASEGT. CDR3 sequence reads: CASSDITEAFF. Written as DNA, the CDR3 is TGTGCCAGCAGTGACATCACTGAAGCTTTCTTT.

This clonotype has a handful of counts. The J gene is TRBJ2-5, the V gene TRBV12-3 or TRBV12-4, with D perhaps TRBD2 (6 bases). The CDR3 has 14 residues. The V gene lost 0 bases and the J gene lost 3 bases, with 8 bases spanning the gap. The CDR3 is CASSLAWGEETQYF. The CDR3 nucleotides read TGTGCCAGCAGTTTAGCTTGGGGGGAAGAGACCCAGTACTTC.

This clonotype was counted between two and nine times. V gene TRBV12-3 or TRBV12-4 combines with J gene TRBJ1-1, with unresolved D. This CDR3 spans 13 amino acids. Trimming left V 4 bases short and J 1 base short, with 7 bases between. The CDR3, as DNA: TGTGCCAGCAGTTCGATAGAGAACACTGAAGCTTTCTTT. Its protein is CASSSIENTEAFF.

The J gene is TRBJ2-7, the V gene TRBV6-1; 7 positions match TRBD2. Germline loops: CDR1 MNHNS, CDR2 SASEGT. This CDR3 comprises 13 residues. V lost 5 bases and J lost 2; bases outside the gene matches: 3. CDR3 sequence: CASSLAAPYEQYF. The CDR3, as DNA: TGTGCCAGCAGTCTAGCGGCACCCTACGAGCAGTACTTC.

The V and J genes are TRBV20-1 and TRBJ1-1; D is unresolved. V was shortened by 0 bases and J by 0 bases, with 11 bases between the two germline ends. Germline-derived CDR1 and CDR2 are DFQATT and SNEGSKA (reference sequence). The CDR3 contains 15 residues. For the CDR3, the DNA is TGCAGTGCTAGAGATGGAGGACGGATGAACACTGAAGCTTTCTTT. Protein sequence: CSARDGGRMNTEAFF.

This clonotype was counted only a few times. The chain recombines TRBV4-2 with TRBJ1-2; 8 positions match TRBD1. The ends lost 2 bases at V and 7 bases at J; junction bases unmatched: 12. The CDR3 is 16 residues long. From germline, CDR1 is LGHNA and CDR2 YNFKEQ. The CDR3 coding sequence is TGTGCCAGCAGCCAAAGTTCAGGACAGGGTTTTTCTGGCTACACCTTC. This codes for CASSQSSGQGFSGYTF.

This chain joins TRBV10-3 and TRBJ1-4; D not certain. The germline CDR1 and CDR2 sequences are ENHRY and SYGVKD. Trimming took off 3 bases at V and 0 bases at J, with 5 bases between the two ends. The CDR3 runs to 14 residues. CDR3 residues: CAISDGTTNEKLFF. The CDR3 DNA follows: TGTGCCATCAGTGACGGGACAACTAATGAAAAACTGTTTTTT.

This CDR3 is CASSLAFSGENTDTQYF. As DNA, the CDR3 is TGCGCCAGCAGCTTAGCTTTCTCGGGGGAAAACACAGATACGCAGTATTTT. J is TRBJ2-3 and V is TRBV5-1, with D perhaps matching TRBD2 (6 bases). CDR3 length equals 17 residues. Germline CDR1 SGHRS, CDR2 YFSETQ. The ends were cut back, 2 bases at V and 2 bases at J, with 18 bases in the middle.

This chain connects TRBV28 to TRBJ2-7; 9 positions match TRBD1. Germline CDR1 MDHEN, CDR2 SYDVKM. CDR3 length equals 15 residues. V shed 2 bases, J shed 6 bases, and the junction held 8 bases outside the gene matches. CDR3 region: CASSLASGTGTEQYF. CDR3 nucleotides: TGTGCCAGCAGTTTAGCCTCCGGGACAGGGACCGAGCAGTACTTC.

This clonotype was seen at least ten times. CDR3 amino acids: CSVAQSYEQYF. CDR3 coding DNA: TGCAGCGTTGCACAGTCCTACGAGCAGTACTTC. This sequence joins TRBV29-1 and TRBJ2-7; D not resolved. Trimming took off 4 bases at V and 1 base at J, with 5 bases between the two ends. Germline V gene lookup returns CDR1 SQVTM and CDR2 ANQGSEA. CDR3 size: 11 residues.

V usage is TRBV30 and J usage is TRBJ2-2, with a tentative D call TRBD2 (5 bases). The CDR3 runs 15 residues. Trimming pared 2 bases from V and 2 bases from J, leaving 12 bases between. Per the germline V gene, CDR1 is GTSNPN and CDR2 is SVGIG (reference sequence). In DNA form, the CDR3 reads TGTGCCTGGAGTCTATCGGGGAGCAACACCGGGGAGCTGTTTTTT. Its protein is CAWSLSGSNTGELFF.

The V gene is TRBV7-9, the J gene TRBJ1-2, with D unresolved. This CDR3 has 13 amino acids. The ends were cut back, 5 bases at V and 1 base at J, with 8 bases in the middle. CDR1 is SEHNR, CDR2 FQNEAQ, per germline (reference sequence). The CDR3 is CASSPNHNYGYTF. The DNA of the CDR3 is TGTGCCAGCAGCCCAAACCATAACTATGGCTACACCTTC.

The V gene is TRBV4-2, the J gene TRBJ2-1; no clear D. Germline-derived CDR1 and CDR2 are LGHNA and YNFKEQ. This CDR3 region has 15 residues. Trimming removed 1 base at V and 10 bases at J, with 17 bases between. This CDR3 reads CASSQGMGPLEEQFF. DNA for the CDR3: TGTGCCAGCAGCCAAGGGATGGGTCCCCTGGAGGAGCAGTTCTTC.

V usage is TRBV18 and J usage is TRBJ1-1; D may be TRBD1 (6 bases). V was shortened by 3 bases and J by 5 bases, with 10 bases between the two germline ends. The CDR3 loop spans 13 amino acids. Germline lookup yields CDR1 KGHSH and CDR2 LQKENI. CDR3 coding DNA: TGTGCCAGCTCACCGGACCAGGGGACTGAAGCTTTCTTT. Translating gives CASSPDQGTEAFF. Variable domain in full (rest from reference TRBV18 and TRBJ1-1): NAGVMQNPRHLVRRRGQEARLRCSPMKGHSHVYWYRQLPEEGLKFMVYLQKENIIDESGMPKERFSAEFPKEGPSILRIQQVVRGDSAAYFCASSPDQGTEAFFGQGTRLTVV.